This T cell receptor beta chain was sequenced in a study of T-cell reconstitution after alpha-beta-depleted transplantation in children. Preparation of the TCRbeta library involved a method that used unique molecular identifiers. Each CDR3 protein gets one entry after TCRdb re-called the PCR reads with MiXCR. This sample carries 550,000 to 600,000 distinct CDR3 sequences, under 25% of them seen once, and the ten largest clones take approximately 14%. The germline V gene has CDR1 SGHVS and CDR2 FQNEAQ. V was clipped by 10 bases and J by 6 bases, with 27 bases between them. This CDR3 has 17 residues. The sequence derives from a boy under two years old who had a stem cell transplant for acute myeloid leukemia, so the T cells may come from the graft donor. The source material was PBMCs, mostly from graft donor cells, sampled 360 days after TCRalphabeta/CD19-depleted stem cell transplant. The rearrangement uses TRBV7-8 and TRBJ2-2, with a possible D match to TRBD1 (6 bases). In DNA, the CDR3 is TGTGCCAACTCCCTCTTACGGACAGCGGCTGAGTCCGGGGAGCTGTTTTTT. Translation gives CANSLLRTAAESGELFF.